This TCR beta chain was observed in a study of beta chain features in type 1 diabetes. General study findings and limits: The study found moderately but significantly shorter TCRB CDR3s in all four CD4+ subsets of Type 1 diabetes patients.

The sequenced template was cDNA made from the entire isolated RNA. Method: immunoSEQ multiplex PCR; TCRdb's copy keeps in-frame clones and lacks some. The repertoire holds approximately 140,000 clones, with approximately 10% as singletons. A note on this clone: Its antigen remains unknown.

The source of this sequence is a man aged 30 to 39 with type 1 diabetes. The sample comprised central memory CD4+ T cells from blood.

The DNA of the CDR3 is TGTGCCAGCAGCCCCGGGGGGGCTAACTATGGCTACACCTTC. This codes for CASSPGGANYGYTF. The gene calls are TRBV7-3 and TRBJ1-2, with D perhaps matching TRBD1 (5 bases). Germline lookup yields CDR1 SGHTA and CDR2 FQGTGA. The CDR3 loop spans 14 amino acids. V was clipped by 5 bases and J by 0 bases, with 10 bases between them.